This entry lists 4 T cell receptor beta chains sequenced from one sample in a study of T cells after yellow fever vaccination. TCRdb processed the 5' RACE reads anew with MiXCR; each CDR3 protein has one entry. The table shows 300,000 or so distinct CDR3 sequences, with 6.8% occurring only once. Sequences were derived from PBMCs, sampled more than 40 days after the first yellow fever vaccination. These receptors were taken from a man between 18 and 35 years old who received the YFV17D yellow fever vaccine.

This clonotype has ten or more counts. The chain couples TRBV5-1 to TRBJ2-4; 11 bases map to TRBD2. The CDR3 extends over 14 amino acids. With 4 bases clipped from V and 6 bases from J, the junction kept 3 bases outside the gene matches. Germline CDR1 and CDR2: SGHRS and YFSETQ. CDR3 coding DNA: TGCGCCAGCAGCGCTACTAGCGGGGGAAACATTCAGTACTTC. It codes for CASSATSGGNIQYF.

This clonotype occurred a few times. The chain recombines TRBV5-4 with TRBJ2-3; 9 nucleotides agree with TRBD1. Germline CDR1 is SGHNT and CDR2 is YYREEE (reference sequence). V was pared by 0 bases and J by 4 bases, with 6 bases of the junction left unmatched. The CDR3 length is 16 residues. CDR3 sequence (DNA): TGTGCCAGCAGCTTGGATGGGACAGGGACAGCAGATACGCAGTATTTT. It encodes CASSLDGTGTADTQYF.

This clonotype was counted a few times. J is TRBJ1-2 and V is TRBV29-1; maybe TRBD1 (5 bases). The CDR3 has 13 residues. The germline V and J ends were trimmed by 4 bases and 8 bases, with 17 bases remaining between them. CDR1 is SQVTM and CDR2 is ANQGSEA in the germline V gene. The CDR3 DNA reads as TGCAGCGTTGGGGAGGGACGTACCCTAGGCTACACCTTC. As protein: CSVGEGRTLGYTF.

Here the CDR3 DNA reads TGCAGTGCCCTTCAGAGGGACGAGCAGTACTTC. Translating gives CSALQRDEQYF. The chain uses TRBV20-1 and TRBJ2-7; possibly TRBD2 for D (5 bases). Per the germline V gene, CDR1 is DFQATT and CDR2 is SNEGSKA (reference sequence). V was trimmed by 6 bases and J by 5 bases, leaving 11 bases between them. The CDR3 sequence is 11 residues long.